A selection of T cell receptor beta chains follows, all from one sample in a study of T-cell reconstitution after alpha-beta-depleted transplantation in children. TCRdb ran MiXCR on the PCR reads and lists one entry per CDR3 protein. The sample has approximately 34,000 distinct CDR3 sequences; under 7.5% are singletons. This material consisted of peripheral blood, taken 60 days after TCRalphabeta/CD19-depleted stem cell transplant. Receptors were obtained from a child less than two years old who had a stem cell transplant for acute myeloid leukemia, so the T cells may come from the graft donor. Each CDR3 is given with its conserved first and last residue. Fields, in order: clone size, J gene, V gene, D gene, CDR3 protein, CDR3 DNA. The D gene is left open where the match is weak. Expanded clones get a size class; other rows say once, few or many, or leave the size out.

>many|TRBJ1-2|TRBV2|.
CASRGGSYTF
TGTGCCAGCAGGGGAGGGAGCTACACCTTC
>many|TRBJ2-3|TRBV11-2|.
CASSLPSPLTDTQYF
TGTGCCAGCAGCTTACCTAGCCCTCTCACAGATACGCAGTATTTT
>many|TRBJ1-1|TRBV20-1|.
CSVGTEAFF
TGCAGCGTCGGCACTGAAGCTTTCTTT
>few|TRBJ2-1|TRBV6-2/TRBV6-3|.
CASSYGGRGVNEQFF
TGTGCCAGCAGTTACGGAGGACGAGGGGTCAATGAGCAGTTCTTC
>many|TRBJ2-7|TRBV4-3|TRBD2
CASSLGRTSVYEQYF
TGCGCCAGCAGCCTCGGGAGGACTAGCGTATACGAGCAGTACTTC
>many|TRBJ2-3|TRBV5-1|TRBD2
CASSLEAGDTDTQYF
TGCGCCAGCAGCTTGGAAGCGGGGGACACAGATACGCAGTATTTT
>many|TRBJ2-3|TRBV9|.
CASSVGQGDTQYF
TGTGCCAGCAGCGTAGGGCAGGGGGATACGCAGTATTTT
>many|TRBJ2-5|TRBV12-3/TRBV12-4|.
CASTKGTGTYQETQYF
TGTGCCAGCACAAAAGGGACCGGTACTTACCAAGAGACCCAGTACTTC
>many|TRBJ1-2|TRBV20-1|.
CSATGLGYGYTF
TGCAGTGCTACCGGACTTGGCTATGGCTACACCTTC
>many|TRBJ2-3|TRBV14|.
CASSHPRWGPVDTQYF
TGTGCCAGCAGCCACCCCCGATGGGGCCCCGTTGATACGCAGTATTTT
>many|TRBJ2-1|TRBV7-2|TRBD2
CASSTASGGYYNEQFF
TGTGCCAGCAGCACCGCTAGCGGGGGTTACTACAATGAGCAGTTCTTC
>many|TRBJ1-5|TRBV7-9|.
CASSSDSSNQPQHF
TGTGCCAGCAGCTCGGACTCTAGCAATCAGCCCCAGCATTTT
>many|TRBJ2-1|TRBV7-9|.
CASSPDIGGMNEQFF
TGTGCCAGCAGCCCTGACATAGGGGGAATGAATGAGCAGTTCTTC
>many|TRBJ1-2|TRBV6-5|.
CASSYYPGAEYGYTF
TGTGCCAGCAGTTATTATCCGGGGGCAGAATATGGCTACACCTTC
>many|TRBJ1-2|TRBV12-5|TRBD1
CASGWDRDYGYTF
TGTGCTAGTGGTTGGGACAGGGATTATGGCTACACCTTC
>many|TRBJ2-1|TRBV11-3|TRBD1
CASSPRTGSYNEQFF
TGTGCCAGCAGCCCCCGGACAGGCTCCTACAATGAGCAGTTCTTC
>many|TRBJ2-7|TRBV29-1|TRBD2
CSALGLGWEGYEQYF
TGCAGCGCGCTCGGACTGGGCTGGGAGGGCTACGAGCAGTACTTC
>many|TRBJ2-2|TRBV13|TRBD1
CASSSQGAGTGELFF
TGTGCCAGCAGCTCCCAGGGGGCGGGCACCGGGGAGCTGTTTTTT
>.|TRBJ2-7|TRBV20-1|TRBD2
CCATGGLAGREQYEQYF
TGCTGTGCTACCGGAGGACTAGCGGGCCGGGAACAATACGAGCAGTACTTC
>many|TRBJ2-4|TRBV4-3|TRBD2
CASSLGLAGAKNIQYF
TGCGCCAGCAGCCTAGGACTAGCGGGAGCCAAAAACATTCAGTACTTC
>.|TRBJ2-2|TRBV2|.
CASSESSGAGELFF
TGTGCCAGCAGTGAGTCTTCCGGGGCCGGGGAGCTGTTTTTT
>many|TRBJ2-3|TRBV9|.
CASSVGPPGLFTDTQYF
TGTGCCAGCAGCGTAGGTCCCCCGGGACTCTTCACAGATACGCAGTATTTT
>few|TRBJ2-1|TRBV27|TRBD1
CASTRPGTGINEQFF
TGTGCCAGCACGCGTCCCGGGACAGGGATCAATGAGCAGTTCTTC
>few|TRBJ2-7|TRBV6-2/TRBV6-3|.
CASSYGAGENYEQYF
TGTGCCAGCAGTTACGGGGCAGGGGAAAACTACGAGCAGTACTTC
>many|TRBJ1-1|TRBV6-5|.
CASKDGNTEAFF
TGTGCCAGTAAGGACGGGAACACTGAAGCTTTCTTT
>many|TRBJ1-5|TRBV18|.
CASSPPTTAKVPQHF
TGTGCCAGCTCACCACCGACGACAGCCAAGGTGCCCCAGCATTTT
>many|TRBJ2-2|TRBV28|.
CASSWAQGPGELFF
TGTGCCAGCAGTTGGGCACAGGGTCCCGGGGAGCTGTTTTTT
>many|TRBJ1-2|TRBV9|.
CASSAPWTRQLNNYGYTF
TGTGCCAGCAGCGCCCCTTGGACCCGACAGCTCAACAACTATGGCTACACCTTC
>many|TRBJ2-7|TRBV20-1|.
CSARDKGFYEQYF
TGCAGTGCTAGAGATAAGGGCTTCTACGAGCAGTACTTC
>many|TRBJ2-3|TRBV7-6|.
CASSARDTQYF
TGTGCCAGCAGCGCGAGGGATACGCAGTATTTT
>many|TRBJ2-2|TRBV15|.
CATSRDRSNTGELFF
TGTGCCACCAGCAGAGATAGGTCGAACACCGGGGAGCTGTTTTTT
>few|TRBJ2-3|TRBV6-5|TRBD2
CASSYSKVAGSTDTQYF
TGTGCCAGCAGTTACTCGAAAGTAGCGGGGAGCACAGATACGCAGTATTTT
>many|TRBJ2-2|TRBV28|TRBD1
CASSPRTGGHTGELFF
TGTGCCAGCAGTCCCCGGACAGGGGGCCACACCGGGGAGCTGTTTTTT
>many|TRBJ2-2|TRBV5-1|TRBD2
CASSWGTRTPTTSGRTNTGELFF
TGCGCCAGCAGCTGGGGGACGAGGACCCCCACGACTAGCGGGAGGACCAACACCGGGGAGCTGTTTTTT
>many|TRBJ1-5|TRBV7-9|TRBD1
CASSLGQAPNQPQHF
TGTGCCAGCAGCTTGGGACAGGCTCCGAATCAGCCCCAGCATTTT
>many|TRBJ2-4|TRBV7-9|.
CASSRTGKERNIQYF
TGTGCCAGCAGCCGGACGGGGAAGGAGAGAAACATTCAGTACTTC
>many|TRBJ1-3|TRBV28|.
CASGLPAGIIGNTIYF
TGTGCCAGCGGGCTCCCGGCGGGTATCATTGGAAACACCATATATTTT
>many|TRBJ2-1|TRBV7-2|.
CASSLVYNEQFF
TGTGCCAGCAGCTTAGTGTACAATGAGCAGTTCTTC
>many|TRBJ2-7|TRBV15|.
CATSRLLGGPGGGSYEQYF
TGTGCCACCAGCAGACTTTTGGGGGGGCCTGGGGGAGGCTCCTACGAGCAGTACTTC
>few|TRBJ2-7|TRBV4-3|.
CASSPAPFYEQYF
TGCGCCAGCAGCCCGGCCCCCTTTTACGAGCAGTACTTC
>medium-sized|TRBJ2-2|TRBV6-5|.
CASSYWVNGELFF
TGTGCCAGCAGTTATTGGGTGAACGGGGAGCTGTTTTTT
>many|TRBJ1-2|TRBV7-9|.
CASSLRGYTNYGYTF
TGTGCCAGCAGCTTGAGGGGGTATACTAACTATGGCTACACCTTC
>many|TRBJ2-3|TRBV9|.
CASSVEGGQSTDTQYF
TGTGCCAGCAGCGTAGAGGGCGGCCAAAGCACAGATACGCAGTATTTT
>many|TRBJ2-4|TRBV7-2|TRBD1
CASSLTRGRAKNIQYF
TGTGCCAGCAGCTTAACCAGGGGGCGAGCCAAAAACATTCAGTACTTC
>many|TRBJ2-7|TRBV6-1|TRBD1
CASSRQGIGSYEQYF
TGTGCCAGCAGTCGACAGGGGATAGGCTCCTACGAGCAGTACTTC
>many|TRBJ2-7|TRBV6-5|.
CASSLFRDLNYEQYF
TGTGCCAGCAGTTTATTCCGGGACTTGAACTACGAGCAGTACTTC
>many|TRBJ1-2|TRBV18|.
CASSETGDNYGYTF
TGTGCCAGCTCGGAGACAGGAGATAACTATGGCTACACCTTC
>many|TRBJ2-1|TRBV15|.
CATSRDRTAYNEQFF
TGTGCCACCAGCAGAGATAGGACTGCTTACAATGAGCAGTTCTTC
>few|TRBJ1-4|TRBV20-1|.
CSASGGANEKLFF
TGCAGTGCTAGTGGGGGCGCCAATGAAAAACTGTTTTTT
>many|TRBJ2-2|TRBV5-1|.
CASSLALYANTGELFF
TGCGCCAGCAGCTTGGCGCTCTACGCGAACACCGGGGAGCTGTTTTTT
>many|TRBJ1-4|TRBV24-1|.
CATSGGAPMEKLFF
TGTGCCACCAGTGGCGGAGCCCCAATGGAAAAACTGTTTTTT
>few|TRBJ2-3|TRBV6-2/TRBV6-3|TRBD1
CASKDRGLDTQYF
TGTGCCAGCAAGGACAGGGGGCTGGATACGCAGTATTTT
>.|TRBJ2-7|TRBV29-1|TRBD1
CSVSPRDRGYEQYF
TGCAGCGTTTCCCCCCGGGACAGGGGGTACGAGCAGTACTTC
>many|TRBJ2-2|TRBV28|.
CASKIYHTGELFF
TGTGCCAGCAAAATATATCACACCGGGGAGCTGTTTTTT
>many|TRBJ2-3|TRBV12-3/TRBV12-4|.
CASSPGLRTDTQYF
TGTGCCAGCAGCCCGGGCCTCCGCACAGATACGCAGTATTTT
>many|TRBJ2-3|TRBV10-3|TRBD2
CAISDWGGADTQYF
TGTGCCATCAGTGATTGGGGGGGAGCAGATACGCAGTATTTT
>many|TRBJ2-4|TRBV4-3|TRBD2
CASSQGTSGSMLTKNIQYF
TGCGCCAGCAGCCAAGGGACTAGCGGGAGTATGTTGACCAAAAACATTCAGTACTTC
>many|TRBJ2-3|TRBV5-1|TRBD2
CATRTSGTDTQYF
TGCGCCACCCGGACTAGCGGCACAGATACGCAGTATTTT
>many|TRBJ2-2|TRBV6-1|.
CASSQRDTNTGELFF
TGTGCCAGCAGTCAACGGGACACCAACACCGGGGAGCTGTTTTTT
>many|TRBJ2-1|TRBV27|TRBD2
CASTAGTSGHNEQFF
TGTGCCAGCACCGCCGGGACTAGCGGTCACAATGAGCAGTTCTTC